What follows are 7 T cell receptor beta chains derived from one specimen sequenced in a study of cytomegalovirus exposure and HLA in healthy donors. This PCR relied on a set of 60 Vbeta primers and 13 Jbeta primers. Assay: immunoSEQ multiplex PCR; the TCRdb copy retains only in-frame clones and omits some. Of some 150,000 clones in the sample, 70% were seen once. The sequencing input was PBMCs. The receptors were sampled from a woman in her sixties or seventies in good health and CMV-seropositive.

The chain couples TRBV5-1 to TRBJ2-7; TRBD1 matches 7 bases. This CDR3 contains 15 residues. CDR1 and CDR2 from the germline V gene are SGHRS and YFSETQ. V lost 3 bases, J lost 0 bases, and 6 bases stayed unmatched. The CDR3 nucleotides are TGCGCCAGCAGCTGGGGACAGAGCCTCTCCTACGAGCAGTACTTC. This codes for CASSWGQSLSYEQYF.

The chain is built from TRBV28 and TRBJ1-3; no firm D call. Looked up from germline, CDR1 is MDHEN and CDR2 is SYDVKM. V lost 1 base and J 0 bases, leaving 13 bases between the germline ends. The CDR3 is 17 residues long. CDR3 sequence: CASSLFGVGSSGNTIYF. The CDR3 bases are TGTGCCAGCAGTTTATTCGGGGTGGGGAGCTCTGGAAACACCATATATTTT.

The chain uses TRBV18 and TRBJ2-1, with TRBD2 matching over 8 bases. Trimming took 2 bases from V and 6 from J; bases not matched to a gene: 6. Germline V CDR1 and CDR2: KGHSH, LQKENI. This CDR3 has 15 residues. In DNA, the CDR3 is TGTGCCAGCTCACCAGCCGGGACTAGGGGCAATGAGCAGTTCTTC. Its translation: CASSPAGTRGNEQFF.

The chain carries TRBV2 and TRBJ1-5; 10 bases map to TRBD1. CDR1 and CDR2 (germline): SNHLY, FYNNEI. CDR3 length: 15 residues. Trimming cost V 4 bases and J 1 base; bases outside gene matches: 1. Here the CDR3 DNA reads TGTGCCAGCAGTGGACAGGGGGCGAGCAATCAGCCCCAGCATTTT. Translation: CASSGQGASNQPQHF.

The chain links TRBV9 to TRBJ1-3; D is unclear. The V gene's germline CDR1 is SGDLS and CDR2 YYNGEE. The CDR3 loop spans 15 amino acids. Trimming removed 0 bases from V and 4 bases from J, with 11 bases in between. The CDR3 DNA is TGTGCCAGCAGCGTAGGACTGGGCGGGGGAAACACCATATATTTT. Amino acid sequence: CASSVGLGGGNTIYF.

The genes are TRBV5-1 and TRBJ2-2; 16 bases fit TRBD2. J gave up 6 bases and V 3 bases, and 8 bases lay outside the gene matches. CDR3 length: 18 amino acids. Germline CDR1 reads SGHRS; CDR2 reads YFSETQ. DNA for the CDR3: TGCGCCAGCAGCTCCTCCGGGACTAGCGGGAGGGGCCCCGGGGAGCTGTTTTTT. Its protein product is CASSSSGTSGRGPGELFF.

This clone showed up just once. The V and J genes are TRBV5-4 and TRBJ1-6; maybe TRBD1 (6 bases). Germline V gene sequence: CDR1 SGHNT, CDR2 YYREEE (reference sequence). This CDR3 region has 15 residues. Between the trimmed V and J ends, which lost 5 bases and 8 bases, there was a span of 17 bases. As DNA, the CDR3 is TGTGCCAGCAGACAGGGCGGTCGATATGATTCACCCCTCCACTTT. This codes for CASRQGGRYDSPLHF.